The 25 T cell receptor beta chains reported below all come from one sample, sequenced in a study of blood T cell repertoires in COVID-19. Method: immunoSEQ multiplex PCR; TCRdb's copy keeps in-frame clones and lacks some. Of roughly 410,000 clones detected, 75% to 90% appear once; the ten largest clones hold roughly 1.6%. The source material was peripheral blood. The receptor source for this set is a woman between 40 and 55 years old with COVID-19, enrolled during active disease.

This sequence joins TRBV7-2 and TRBJ2-3; tentatively, D is TRBD2 (7 bases). V was trimmed by 1 base and J by 0 bases, leaving 14 bases between them. The CDR3 is 17 amino acids. Germline loops: CDR1 SGHTA, CDR2 FQGNSA. CDR3 sequence (DNA): TGTGCCAGCAGCTTAGTCCTAAGCGGGACAAGCACAGATACGCAGTATTTT. Translated: CASSLVLSGTSTDTQYF.

The rearrangement uses TRBV15 and TRBJ1-1, with D unclear. This CDR3 is built from 14 residues. The germline V gene encodes CDR1 LNHNV and CDR2 YYDKDF (reference sequence). V was clipped by 3 bases and J by 0 bases, with 8 bases between them. CDR3 region: CATSSLRLNTEAFF. For the CDR3, the DNA is TGTGCCACCAGCAGTCTCCGGTTGAACACTGAAGCTTTCTTT.

This clone occurred once. The chain is built from TRBV19 and TRBJ2-7; perhaps TRBD2 as D (5 bases). The CDR3 contains 12 residues. V was clipped by 0 bases and J by 9 bases, with 9 bases between them. Germline loops: CDR1 LNHDA, CDR2 SQIVND (reference sequence). CDR3 loop: CASSIEGGPQYF. DNA for the CDR3: TGTGCCAGTAGTATAGAGGGCGGGCCGCAGTACTTC.

The rearrangement joins TRBV7-8 to TRBJ1-6, with 10 bases lining up with TRBD1. V lost 1 base to trimming and J lost 10 bases; unmatched junction nucleotides: 7. Per the germline V gene, CDR1 is SGHVS and CDR2 is FQNEAQ. The CDR3 loop spans 16 amino acids. The CDR3 region has the DNA TGTGCCAGCAGCTTAGTGCTTGGGGACAGGGGATCACCCCTCCACTTT. Its protein product is CASSLVLGDRGSPLHF.

The V gene is TRBV4-1, the J gene TRBJ2-7; tentatively, D is TRBD1 (5 bases). The CDR3 contains 16 residues. Trimming pared 0 bases from V and 4 bases from J, leaving 16 bases between. The V gene's germline CDR1 is MGHRA and CDR2 YSYEKL. As DNA, the CDR3 is TGCGCCAGCAGCCAAGACCCAGGGCTTACTTCGTACGAGCAGTACTTC. This codes for CASSQDPGLTSYEQYF.

V is TRBV28 and J is TRBJ2-7; 9 positions match TRBD1. The CDR3 loop spans 13 amino acids. Germline V gene data show CDR1 as MDHEN and CDR2 as SYDVKM. After removal of 8 bases from V and 4 bases from J, the junction contained 6 bases not matched to a gene. The CDR3 DNA reads as TGTGCCAGCCGAATCGACAGGGGGTACGAGCAGTACTTC. It translates to CASRIDRGYEQYF.

The DNA for the CDR3 is TGCGCCAGCAGCCGGACAGGGGGCTCGAGAGAGACCCAGTACTTC. The encoded protein is CASSRTGGSRETQYF. This chain joins TRBV5-1 and TRBJ2-5; TRBD1 aligns across 11 bases. With V trimmed by 4 bases and J by 4 bases, 6 bases remained unmatched. The CDR3 length is 15 residues. CDR1 and CDR2 (germline): SGHRS, YFSETQ.

The CDR3 loop reads CASSLAERTEAFF. CDR3 DNA: TGTGCCAGCAGCTTAGCTGAACGGACTGAAGCTTTCTTT. This sequence joins TRBV7-8 and TRBJ1-1; D gene uncertain. The V and J ends lost 0 bases and 5 bases respectively, with 7 bases between them. Per the germline V gene, CDR1 is SGHVS and CDR2 is FQNEAQ. The CDR3 has 13 amino acids.

The V call is TRBV6-1, the J call TRBJ2-2; 13 nucleotides agree with TRBD2. Germline lookup yields CDR1 MNHNS and CDR2 SASEGT. The CDR3 spans 17 residues. V was clipped by 3 bases and J by 7 bases; unmatched bases: 8. Here the CDR3 reads CASSDPGLAGEVGELFF. The CDR3 nucleotides are TGTGCCAGCAGTGACCCCGGACTAGCGGGAGAAGTCGGGGAGCTGTTTTTT.

The CDR3 sequence: CASSLEVLAGGIQYF. The CDR3 DNA reads TGTGCCAGCAGTCTCGAGGTACTAGCGGGAGGGATTCAGTACTTC. The V call is TRBV2, the J call TRBJ2-4, with 13 bases fitting TRBD2. This CDR3 comprises 15 residues. V was pared by 5 bases and J by 10 bases, with 8 bases of the junction left unmatched. Germline V gives CDR1 SNHLY, CDR2 FYNNEI.

This chain links TRBV7-2 with TRBJ2-7, with 10 positions matching TRBD1. Trimming at V came to 5 bases and at J to 3 bases, leaving 7 bases not matched to a gene. Germline CDR1 is SGHTA and CDR2 is FQGNSA. This CDR3 region has 15 residues. CDR3 bases: TGTGCCAGCAGCCCGGGGGGGGACAGGGGCTACGAGCAGTACTTC. This sequence encodes CASSPGGDRGYEQYF.

The chain joins TRBV4-1 to TRBJ2-7; D gene unclear. The CDR3 contains 15 residues. Trimming shortened V by 3 bases and J by 1 base, and 13 bases separated the two germline ends. CDR1 and CDR2 from the germline V gene are MGHRA and YSYEKL. The CDR3 DNA is TGCGCCAGCAGCCAGGCCAGCGCCGGGTCCTACGAGCAGTACTTC. It yields the protein CASSQASAGSYEQYF.

This clone has a handful of counts. The V gene is TRBV5-1, the J gene TRBJ2-1, with a possible D match to TRBD1 (7 bases). Per the germline V gene, CDR1 is SGHRS and CDR2 is YFSETQ. The CDR3 length is 14 residues. With 2 bases removed from V and 7 bases from J, the gap between germline ends came to 13 bases. This CDR3 is CASSLGTAGNEQFF. DNA of the CDR3: TGCGCCAGCAGCTTAGGGACAGCGGGTAATGAGCAGTTCTTC.

The rearrangement links TRBV6-5 to TRBJ2-3; 12 bases are shared with TRBD2. Germline CDR1 reads MNHEY; CDR2 reads SVGAGI. This CDR3 has 15 residues. J lost 2 bases, V lost 10 bases, and 7 bases had no gene match. The CDR3 nucleotides read TGTGCCACAAAGGGACTAGCGGGTTCCACAGATACGCAGTATTTT. The encoded protein is CATKGLAGSTDTQYF.

The J gene is TRBJ2-7, the V gene TRBV25-1; the match to TRBD2 covers 7 bases. The CDR3 extends over 14 amino acids. Germline loops: CDR1 MGHDK, CDR2 SYGVNS. The ends lost 8 bases at V and 3 bases at J; junction bases unmatched: 10. CDR3 nucleotides: TGTGCCAGCCCCTGGGGAAGGGAGGGCTACGAGCAGTACTTC. Amino acid sequence: CASPWGREGYEQYF.

CDR3 nucleotide sequence: TGTGCCATCAGTGGAAACAGGGATTCGAACACTGAAGCTTTCTTT. Protein product: CAISGNRDSNTEAFF. The chain joins TRBV10-3 to TRBJ1-1, with D possibly TRBD1 on 6 matching bases. CDR1 is ENHRY and CDR2 is SYGVKD in the germline V gene. V was trimmed by 4 bases and J by 1 base, leaving 13 bases between them. The length of the CDR3 is 15 residues.

The rearrangement links TRBV6-2 or TRBV6-3 to TRBJ2-3; D gene ambiguous. Germline V CDR1 and CDR2: MNHEY, SVGEGT. The CDR3 covers 13 residues. Deletions cut 5 bases from V and 4 bases from J, with 10 bases between. The CDR3 sequence is CASSVLSPDTQYF. DNA for the CDR3: TGTGCCAGCAGTGTGCTCAGTCCAGATACGCAGTATTTT.

The table lists this clone with a count of one. The J gene is TRBJ1-4, the V gene TRBV9; 8 bases match TRBD1. This CDR3 is built from 17 residues. Germline V gene lookup returns CDR1 SGDLS and CDR2 YYNGEE. J lost 4 bases, V lost 4 bases, and 12 bases had no gene match. The CDR3 spells CASSLGDRSSGNEKLFF. Written as DNA, the CDR3 is TGTGCCAGCAGCCTCGGGGACAGGTCGAGTGGTAATGAAAAACTGTTTTTT. The full variable domain, rest sourced from reference TRBV9 and TRBJ1-4, is DSGVTQTPKHLITATGQRVTLRCSPRSGDLSVYWYQQSLDQGLQFLIQYYNGEERAKGNILERFSAQQFPDLHSELNLSSLELGDSALYFCASSLGDRSSGNEKLFFGSGTQLSVL.

This rearrangement joins TRBV9 to TRBJ1-3, with D possibly TRBD1 on 5 matching bases. V lost 2 bases to trimming and J lost 6 bases, with 15 bases between them. The CDR3 loop spans 15 amino acids. Germline loops: CDR1 SGDLS, CDR2 YYNGEE. CDR3 nucleotides: TGTGCCAGCAGCGTTGGGGCGGGGTCGGAAAACACCATATATTTT. As protein: CASSVGAGSENTIYF.

A remark on this clone: The same CDR3 can be traced to other DNA sequences in this sample. The CDR3 DNA follows: TGTGCCAGCTCACCGGGGGCAGCTAATGAAAAACTGTTTTTT. This gives the protein CASSPGAANEKLFF. V and J are TRBV18 and TRBJ1-4; tentative D call: TRBD1 (6 bases). CDR3 length equals 14 residues. From germline, CDR1 is KGHSH and CDR2 LQKENI. V lost 3 bases to trimming and J lost 3 bases, with 8 bases between them.

V gene TRBV5-6 combines with J gene TRBJ1-1; perhaps TRBD1 as D (6 bases). CDR3 length equals 15 residues. Trimming took 1 base from V and 1 from J, leaving 11 bases between them. CDR1 is SGHDT, CDR2 YYEEEE, per germline. Here the CDR3 reads CASSLQGLKNTEAFF. As DNA, the CDR3 is TGTGCCAGCAGCTTGCAGGGGCTGAAGAACACTGAAGCTTTCTTT.

The chain joins TRBV5-1 to TRBJ2-5; 8 bases fit TRBD2. Trimming at V came to 0 bases and at J to 5 bases, leaving 9 bases not matched to a gene. This CDR3 has 16 amino acids. Germline assignment: CDR1 SGHRS and CDR2 YFSETQ. The CDR3 DNA follows: TGCGCCAGCAGCTTGGCCCCGGTGGCTAGCGGGGAGACCCAGTACTTC. This gives the protein CASSLAPVASGETQYF.

The chain carries TRBV19 and TRBJ2-1, with 13 bases identical to TRBD2. The V gene's germline CDR1 is LNHDA and CDR2 SQIVND (reference sequence). The CDR3 totals 18 residues. After removal of 5 bases from V and 0 bases from J, the junction contained 7 bases not matched to a gene. CDR3 residues: CASSSTGLAGVSYNEQFF. DNA for the CDR3: TGTGCCAGTAGTTCAACTGGACTAGCGGGAGTCTCCTACAATGAGCAGTTCTTC.

The rearrangement links TRBV19 to TRBJ1-1; 8 nucleotides line up with TRBD1. The CDR3 sequence is 14 residues long. Unmatched junction bases numbered 5, after V lost 7 bases and J lost 1 base. The germline V gene has CDR1 LNHDA and CDR2 SQIVND (reference sequence). Written as DNA, the CDR3 is TGTGCCAGTACCACGGACAGGGCGAACACTGAAGCTTTCTTT. Its protein product is CASTTDRANTEAFF.

V is TRBV30 and J is TRBJ2-3, with D possibly matching TRBD1 (5 bases). Germline values: CDR1 GTSNPN, CDR2 SVGIG (reference sequence). This CDR3 has 13 amino acids. Trimming took 4 bases from V and 1 from J, leaving 9 bases between them. DNA of the CDR3: TGTGCCTGGACCAAACAGGGCACAGATACGCAGTATTTT. Residues: CAWTKQGTDTQYF. The full variable domain, its missing parts supplied by reference TRBV30 and TRBJ2-3, is SQTIHQWPATLVQPVGSPLSLECTVEGTSNPNLYWYRQAAGRGLQLLFYSVGIGQISSEVPQNLSASRPQDRQFILSSKKLLLSDSGFYLCAWTKQGTDTQYFGPGTRLTVL.